This T cell receptor beta chain was documented in a study of blood T cell repertoires in COVID-19. Study in general: Sources were T cells, B-cell-depleted T cells, or PBMCs; the material itself was cDNA or gDNA.

Germline lookup yields CDR1 SGHTA and CDR2 FQGNSA. V lost 4 bases to trimming and J lost 3 bases, with 9 bases between them. This CDR3 region has 14 residues. Authors' analysis steps: Using reference gene primer amplification, nucleated cell counts were estimated. Sequencing was performed with immunoSEQ multiplex PCR; in TCRdb, only in-frame clones are kept and a portion is missing. The V and J calls and clone size come from that table; D and trimming were worked out from the DNA. Among around 45,000 clones listed, 69% were seen once. This chain links TRBV7-2 with TRBJ2-2, with unresolved D. Sequenced sample: peripheral blood. This TCR was recovered from a man at least 80 years old with acute or convalescent COVID-19. CDR3 in amino acids: CASSWSVDTGELFF. The CDR3 nucleotides read TGTGCCAGCAGCTGGAGCGTCGACACCGGGGAGCTGTTTTTT.